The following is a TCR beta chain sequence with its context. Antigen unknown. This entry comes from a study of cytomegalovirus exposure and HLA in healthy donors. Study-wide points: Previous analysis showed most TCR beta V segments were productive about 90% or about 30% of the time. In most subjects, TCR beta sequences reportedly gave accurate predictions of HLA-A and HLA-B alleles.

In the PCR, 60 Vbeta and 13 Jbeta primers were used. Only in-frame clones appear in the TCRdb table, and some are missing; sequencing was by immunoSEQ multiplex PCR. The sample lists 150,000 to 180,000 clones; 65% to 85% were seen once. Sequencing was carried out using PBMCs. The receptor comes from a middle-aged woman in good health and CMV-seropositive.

CDR3 sequence: CASSSGFSSYNEQFF. CDR3 nucleotides: TGTGCCAGCAGCTCGGGGTTTAGCTCCTACAATGAGCAGTTCTTC. The V call is TRBV11-2, the J call TRBJ2-1; tentative D call: TRBD2 (5 bases). Per germline, CDR1 SGHAT and CDR2 FQNNGV. The CDR3 contains 15 residues. V lost 4 bases and J 0 bases, leaving 10 bases between the germline ends.